This T cell receptor beta chain was recovered during a study of radiotherapy plus CTLA-4 blockade in lung cancer. About the study: Among enrolled patients, about 18% responded and approximately 33% achieved disease control. Overall study results and limits: The authors reported that early blood T cell clone dynamics, with interferon-beta, best predicted response. Tumor-derived TCR clones expanded in blood after radiotherapy plus ipilimumab.

TCRdb's table, derived via immunoSEQ multiplex PCR, lists solely in-frame clones and lacks some. The repertoire includes some 60,000 clones, more than 60% of them detected once, and roughly 17% sits in the top ten. CTLA-4 blockade with ipilimumab, together with focal radiation, was given to patients with chemo-refractory metastatic non-small-cell lung cancer. A remark on this clone: What it binds is not known.

The TCR was taken from a human donor with non-small cell lung cancer who had a complete response to radiotherapy plus ipilimumab. This specimen consisted of peripheral blood, obtained from a patient treated with radiotherapy plus ipilimumab.

The CDR3 nucleotides are TGTGCCAGCAGTACATACAATGAGCAGTTCTTC. Translating it yields CASSTYNEQFF. The V gene is TRBV6-6, the J gene TRBJ2-1; D unclear. Trimming cost V 5 bases and J 4 bases, with 3 bases left between them. CDR1 MNHNY and CDR2 SVGAGI come from the germline V gene (reference sequence). This CDR3 has 11 amino acids.